The rows below give T cell receptor beta chains drawn from one sample of a study of blood T cell repertoires in COVID-19. Here immunoSEQ multiplex PCR was the method, and the copy in TCRdb shows in-frame clones only, minus some. Seen here are roughly 97,000 clones, approximately 80% observed once, and the top ten hold about 6.5%. Sequenced sample: peripheral blood. The source is a man aged 65 to 85 with acute or convalescent COVID-19. The CDR3 runs from the conserved cysteine through the conserved F or W. A D gene is named only where the DNA matches it firmly. Not all rows give a size; the values are once, few, many and, for expanded clones, a class.

v_call	clone_size	j_call	d_call	cdr3_aa	cdr3_nt
TRBV21-1	-	TRBJ1-6	-	CASTGRTISYNSPLHF	TGTGCCAGCACGGGACGGACTATCTCCTATAATTCACCCCTCCACTTT
TRBV4-1	-	TRBJ2-2	-	CASSQVQGTGELFF	TGCGCCAGCAGCCAAGTCCAGGGAACCGGGGAGCTGTTTTTT
TRBV9	-	TRBJ1-1	-	CASSVAMGGMNTEAFF	TGTGCCAGCAGCGTAGCTATGGGCGGGATGAACACTGAAGCTTTCTTT
TRBV7-2	few	TRBJ2-2	TRBD1	CASSLLGTANTGELFF	TGTGCCAGCAGCTTACTCGGGACAGCGAACACCGGGGAGCTGTTTTTT
TRBV5-4	once	TRBJ1-1	TRBD1	CASTGQQGGATEAFF	TGTGCCAGCACCGGTCAGCAGGGGGGTGCCACTGAAGCTTTCTTT
TRBV5-1	-	TRBJ1-2	-	CASSLVGESNYGYTF	TGCGCCAGCAGCTTGGTCGGAGAATCTAACTATGGCTACACCTTC
TRBV25-1	-	TRBJ1-1	-	CASSDRGLGPRAEAFF	TGTGCCAGCAGTGATAGAGGATTGGGGCCAAGGGCTGAAGCTTTCTTT
TRBV5-1	many	TRBJ2-3	-	CASSYQGTDTQYF	TGCGCCAGCAGCTATCAGGGGACAGATACGCAGTATTTT
TRBV2	-	TRBJ2-1	TRBD1	CASRRDRGGNEQFF	TGTGCCAGCAGGAGGGACAGGGGGGGCAATGAGCAGTTCTTC
TRBV27	-	TRBJ1-1	-	CASSPTGILNTEAFF	TGTGCCAGCAGTCCCACAGGGATCTTGAACACTGAAGCTTTCTTT
TRBV24-1	-	TRBJ1-2	-	CATSDPAQGYYGYTF	TGTGCCACCAGTGACCCTGCCCAGGGATACTATGGCTACACCTTC
TRBV11-2	-	TRBJ1-1	-	CASSPELWTEAFF	TGTGCCAGCAGCCCGGAGTTGTGGACTGAAGCTTTCTTT
TRBV5-4	-	TRBJ1-4	TRBD1	CASSLGTGAGEKLFF	TGTGCCAGCAGCTTGGGGACAGGGGCGGGTGAAAAACTGTTTTTT
TRBV7-2	-	TRBJ1-1	TRBD1	CASSLAGQANTEAFF	TGTGCCAGCAGCTTAGCGGGACAGGCGAACACTGAAGCTTTCTTT
TRBV19	-	TRBJ2-5	-	CASSMGDTQETQYF	TGTGCCAGTAGTATGGGGGACACCCAAGAGACCCAGTACTTC
TRBV7-2	-	TRBJ1-1	-	CASSSQGVGTEAFF	TGTGCCAGCAGCTCACAGGGTGTCGGCACTGAAGCTTTCTTT
TRBV5-1	-	TRBJ2-5	TRBD1	CASRWRGQGEETQYF	TGCGCCAGCAGGTGGCGGGGACAGGGAGAAGAGACCCAGTACTTC
TRBV9	-	TRBJ2-7	TRBD1	CASSPDGTGVSHEQYF	TGTGCCAGCAGCCCTGACGGGACAGGGGTCTCCCACGAGCAGTACTTC